This TCR beta chain was observed in a study of T cell responses to AZD1222 COVID-19 vaccine. The study's findings and limits: In a largely white British group with more females than males, clonal diversity was possibly underestimated. Without day 14 samples, only post-peak T cell repertoires were studied. CD4 TCRs associated with vaccination spanned spike, dominating at 160-218 and 743-854. Unmutated variant regions are reportedly targeted by nearly half of spike-specific TCRs.

With V trimmed by 9 bases and J by 1 base, 3 bases remained unmatched. This CDR3 region has 13 residues. Per germline, CDR1 LNHDA and CDR2 SQIVND (reference sequence). Produced via immunoSEQ multiplex PCR; TCRdb's table is partial and in-frame only. The sample shows 120,000 or so clones, roughly 85% of them seen only once. About this clone itself: Its antigen is not known.

The rearrangement joins TRBV19 to TRBJ2-7, with 10 bases fitting TRBD2. This TCR was sampled from an adult in good health. Sequenced material: peripheral blood, taken on day 0 of AZD1222 vaccination. The CDR3 DNA is TGTGCCAGCGCTAGCGGGGGATCCTACGAGCAGTACTTC. Amino acids: CASASGGSYEQYF.